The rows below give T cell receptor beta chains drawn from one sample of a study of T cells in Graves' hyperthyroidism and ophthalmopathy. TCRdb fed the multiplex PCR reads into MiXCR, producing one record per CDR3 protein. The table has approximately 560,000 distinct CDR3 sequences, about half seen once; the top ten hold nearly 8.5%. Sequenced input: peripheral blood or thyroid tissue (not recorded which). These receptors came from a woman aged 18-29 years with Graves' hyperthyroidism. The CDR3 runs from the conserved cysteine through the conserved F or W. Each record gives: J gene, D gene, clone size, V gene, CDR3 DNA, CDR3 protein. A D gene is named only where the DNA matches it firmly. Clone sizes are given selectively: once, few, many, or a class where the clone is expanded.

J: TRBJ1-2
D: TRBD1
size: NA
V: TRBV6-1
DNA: TGTGCCAGCAGTGTCCCAGGGGGTGGGGGCTTCACCTTC
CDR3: CASSVPGGGGFTF

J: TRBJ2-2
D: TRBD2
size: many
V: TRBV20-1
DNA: TGCAGTGCTAGAGATGGGACTAGCGATACCGGGGAGCTGTTTTTT
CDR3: CSARDGTSDTGELFF

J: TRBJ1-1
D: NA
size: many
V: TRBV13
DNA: TGTGCCAGCAGCCCCCGGGTCAACGAAGCTTTCTTT
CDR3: CASSPRVNEAFF

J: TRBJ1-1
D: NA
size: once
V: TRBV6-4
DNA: TGTGCCAGCAGTGCTCGAATACCTGGACCGACGAACACTGAAGCTTTCTTT
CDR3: CASSARIPGPTNTEAFF

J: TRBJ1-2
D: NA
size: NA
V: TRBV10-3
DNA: TGTGCCAGCAGTTACGAAGGGGGGACCTATGGCTACACCTTC
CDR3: CASSYEGGTYGYTF

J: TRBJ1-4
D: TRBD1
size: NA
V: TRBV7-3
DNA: TGTGCCAGCAGCTCCTCGACAGGGTGGCTCCCTAATGAAAAACTGTTTTTT
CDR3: CASSSSTGWLPNEKLFF

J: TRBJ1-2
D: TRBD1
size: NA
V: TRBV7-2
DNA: TGCGCCAGCAGCCCGGACAGGTCTAACTATGGCTACACCTTC
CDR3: CASSPDRSNYGYTF

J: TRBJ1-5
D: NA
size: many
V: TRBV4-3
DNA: TGCGCCAGCAGCCAAGATGCTCCAGGGTGGAGCAATCAGCCCCAGCATTTT
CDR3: CASSQDAPGWSNQPQHF

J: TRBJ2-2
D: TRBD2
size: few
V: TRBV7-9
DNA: TGTGCCAGCAGCCCGCGGGGGGGGCAGCCGAACACCGGGGAGCTGTTTTTT
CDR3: CASSPRGGQPNTGELFF

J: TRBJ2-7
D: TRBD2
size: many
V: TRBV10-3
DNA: TGTGCCATCAGACCAGCGGGAGTGACCTACGAGCAGTACTTC
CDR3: CAIRPAGVTYEQYF

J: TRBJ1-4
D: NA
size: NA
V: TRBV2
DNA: TGTGCCAGCAGTGAGAGGGGGGTTTTGAATGAAAAACTGTTTTTT
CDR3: CASSERGVLNEKLFF

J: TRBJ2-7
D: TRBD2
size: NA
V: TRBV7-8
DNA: TGTGCCAGCAGCTCGACTAGCGGGCTATACGAGCAGTACTTC
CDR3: CASSSTSGLYEQYF

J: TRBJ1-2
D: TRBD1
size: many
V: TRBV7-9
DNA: TGTGCCAGCAGCTTGCACTTGAGGGGGCCGGGCTACACCTTC
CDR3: CASSLHLRGPGYTF

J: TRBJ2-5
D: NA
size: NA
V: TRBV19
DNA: TGTGCCTGGAGTGTAACCCGAGAGACCCAGTACTTC
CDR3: CAWSVTRETQYF

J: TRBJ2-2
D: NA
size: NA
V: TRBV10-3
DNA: TGTGCCATCAGTGAGGGGGGCTGTTTTTTT
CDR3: CAISEGGCFF

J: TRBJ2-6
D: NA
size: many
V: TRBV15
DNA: TGTGCCACCAGCAGGGCTTTGGGCGGAGGGGACGGGGCCAACGTCCTGACTTTC
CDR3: CATSRALGGGDGANVLTF

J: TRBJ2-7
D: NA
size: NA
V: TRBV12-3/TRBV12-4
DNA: TGTGCCAGCAGTTTAAAGACAGCCTACTTCTACGAGCAGTACTTC
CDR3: CASSLKTAYFYEQYF

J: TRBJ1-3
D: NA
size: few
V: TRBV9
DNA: TGTGCCAGCAGCCCACGAGGGGCACTCTCTGGAAACACCATATATTTT
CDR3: CASSPRGALSGNTIYF

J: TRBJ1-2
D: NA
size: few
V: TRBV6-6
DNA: TGTGCCAGCAGTTACCCGGGAGGATATGGCTACACCTTC
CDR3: CASSYPGGYGYTF

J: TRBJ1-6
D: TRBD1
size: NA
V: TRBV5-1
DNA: TGCGCCAGCAGCAGCGGACAGGGGGCCGAACCCCTCCACTTT
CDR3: CASSSGQGAEPLHF

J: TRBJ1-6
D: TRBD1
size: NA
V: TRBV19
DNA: TGTGCCAGTAGTGATAGGGGGCAGATAAATAATTCACCCCTCCACTTT
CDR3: CASSDRGQINNSPLHF

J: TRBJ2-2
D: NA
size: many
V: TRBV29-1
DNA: TGCAGCGTTGGCATTCCTGGCACCGGGGAGCTGTTTTTT
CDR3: CSVGIPGTGELFF

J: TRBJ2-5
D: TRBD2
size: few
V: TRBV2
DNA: TGTGCTAGTGGACTAGCGGAAGAGACCCAGTACTTC
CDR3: CASGLAEETQYF

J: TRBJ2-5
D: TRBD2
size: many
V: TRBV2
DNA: TGTGCCAGCAGTGAAGCCCTAGCGGGGTACCAAGAGACCCAGTACTTC
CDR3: CASSEALAGYQETQYF

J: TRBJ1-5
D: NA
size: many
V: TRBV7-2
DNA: TGTGCCAGCAGCTTAATCCGGGGGGGGGATCAGCCCCAGCATTTT
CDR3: CASSLIRGGDQPQHF

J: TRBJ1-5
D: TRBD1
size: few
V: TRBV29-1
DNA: TGCAGCGCTAGACAGGGGGGGTACAATCAGCCCCAGCATTTT
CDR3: CSARQGGYNQPQHF

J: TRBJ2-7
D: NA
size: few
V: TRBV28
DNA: TGTGCCAGCAGTTTTGCCGGGACACCAACCTACGAGCAGTACTTC
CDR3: CASSFAGTPTYEQYF

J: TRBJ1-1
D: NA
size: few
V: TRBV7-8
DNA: TGTGCCAGCAGGGAAGACAGCATGAACACTGAAGCTTTCTTT
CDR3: CASREDSMNTEAFF

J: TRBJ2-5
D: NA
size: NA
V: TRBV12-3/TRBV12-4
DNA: TGTGCCAGCAGGACACATCAAAGAGAGACCCAGTACTTC
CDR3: CASRTHQRETQYF

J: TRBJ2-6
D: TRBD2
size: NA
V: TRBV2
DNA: TGTGCCAGCAGTTACCTGGGACTAGCGAGCACTGGGGCCAACGTCCTGACTTTC
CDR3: CASSYLGLASTGANVLTF

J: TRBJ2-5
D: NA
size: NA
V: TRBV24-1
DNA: TGTGCCACCAGTGATTCCGGGGCAGACCAAGAGACCCAGTACTTC
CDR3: CATSDSGADQETQYF

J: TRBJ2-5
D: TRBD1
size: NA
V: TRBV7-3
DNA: TGCGCCAGCAGCCAAGATCTTGAGGACAGGGCTGGGGAGACCCAGTACTTC
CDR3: CASSQDLEDRAGETQYF

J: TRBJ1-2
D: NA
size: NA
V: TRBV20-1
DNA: TGCAGTGCTAGAGCTCCTGGCAGGGGCGACTATGGCTACACCTTC
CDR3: CSARAPGRGDYGYTF

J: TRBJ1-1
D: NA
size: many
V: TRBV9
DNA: TGTGCCAGCAGTGCTACGGGGAACACTGAAGCTTTCTTT
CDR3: CASSATGNTEAFF

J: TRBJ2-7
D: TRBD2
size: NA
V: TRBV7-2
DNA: TGCGCCAGCAGCCCCTGGCTAGCGGGAGGGCCCTACGAGCAGTACTTC
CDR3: CASSPWLAGGPYEQYF

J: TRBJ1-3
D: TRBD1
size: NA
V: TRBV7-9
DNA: TGTGCCAGCAGACCATCGACCCGGGACAGAAGTGGAAACACCATATATTTT
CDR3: CASRPSTRDRSGNTIYF

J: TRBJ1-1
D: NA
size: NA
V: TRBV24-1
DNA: TGTGCCACCAGTGACCGAACAAAGGGGAGCTCAACTGAAGCTTTCTTT
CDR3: CATSDRTKGSSTEAFF

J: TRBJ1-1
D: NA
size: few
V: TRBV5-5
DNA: TGTGCCAGCAGCCAAGCCCCGATGAACACTGAAGCTTTCTTT
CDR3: CASSQAPMNTEAFF

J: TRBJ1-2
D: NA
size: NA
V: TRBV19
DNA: TGTGCCAGTAGTATCAGCAACCCCTCTGGCTACACCTTC
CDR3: CASSISNPSGYTF

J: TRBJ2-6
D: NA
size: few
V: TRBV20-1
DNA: TGCAGTGCTAGAGACGTAAGCTCTGGGGCCAACGTCCTGACTTTC
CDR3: CSARDVSSGANVLTF

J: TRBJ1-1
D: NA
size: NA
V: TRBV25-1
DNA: TGTGCCAGCAGTGAATTTTTGGGGCAGGCTGAAGCTTTCTTT
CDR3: CASSEFLGQAEAFF

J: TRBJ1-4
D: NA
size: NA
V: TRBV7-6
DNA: TGTGCCAGCAGTTCCCGGACGGGGGAAACGGAAAAACTGTTTTTT
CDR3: CASSSRTGETEKLFF

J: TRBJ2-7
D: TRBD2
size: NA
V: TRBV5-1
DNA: TGCGCCAGCAGCTTGGCCGGAGCGGGAGCTTACGAGCAGTACTTC
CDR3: CASSLAGAGAYEQYF

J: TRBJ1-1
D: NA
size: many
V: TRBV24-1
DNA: TGTGCCACCAGTATCGCTGAAGCTTTCTTT
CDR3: CATSIAEAFF

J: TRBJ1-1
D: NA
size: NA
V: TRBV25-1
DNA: TGTGCCAGCAGTGAGGCGCAGACTGAAGCTTTCTTT
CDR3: CASSEAQTEAFF